These 17 T cell receptor beta chains share one sample of origin, sequenced in a study of blood T cell repertoires in COVID-19. Measured with immunoSEQ multiplex PCR; TCRdb has only the in-frame clones, and not every one. The sample lists 250,000 to 300,000 clones, roughly 90% occurring once. Sequenced material: peripheral blood. The source is a man aged 35 to 55 with acute or convalescent COVID-19.

The chain is built from TRBV7-9 and TRBJ1-2; D not resolved. CDR1 and CDR2 from the germline V gene are SEHNR and FQNEAQ (reference sequence). The V gene lost 6 bases and the J gene lost 8 bases, with 13 bases spanning the gap. CDR3 size: 12 residues. CDR3 sequence reads: CASSQAFRGYTF. The CDR3 nucleotides are TGTGCCAGCAGTCAGGCCTTTAGGGGCTACACCTTC.

The J gene is TRBJ2-2, the V gene TRBV5-6; a weak D match, TRBD2 (5 bases). Germline values: CDR1 SGHDT, CDR2 YYEEEE. This CDR3 contains 17 residues. V lost 4 bases and J lost 3, with 19 bases in between. CDR3 sequence reads: CASSHEMMRAHTGELFF. Here the CDR3 DNA reads TGTGCCAGCAGCCATGAAATGATGAGGGCCCACACCGGGGAGCTGTTTTTT.

The chain joins TRBV7-9 to TRBJ1-1; D perhaps matches TRBD1 (6 bases). The CDR3 runs to 15 residues. V shed 8 bases and J shed 0 bases, with 16 bases lying between them. Per germline, CDR1 SEHNR and CDR2 FQNEAQ (reference sequence). The chain's CDR3 is CASSQSGGMNTEAFF. In nucleotides, the CDR3 is TGTGCCAGCTCCCAAAGCGGGGGCATGAACACTGAAGCTTTCTTT.

The V call is TRBV3-1 (or the pseudogene TRBV3-2), the J call TRBJ1-2; the D is unclear. The CDR3 runs 12 residues. V lost 5 bases, J lost 8 bases, and 12 bases lay in between. Germline CDR1 LGHDT, CDR2 YNNKEL (reference sequence). As DNA, the CDR3 is TGTGCCAGCAGCGCGGGCAGCTGGGGCTACACCTTC. This codes for CASSAGSWGYTF.

The J gene is TRBJ1-1, the V gene TRBV2, with D possibly TRBD1 on 5 matching bases. V was clipped by 1 base and J by 3 bases, with 9 bases between them. The germline CDR1 and CDR2 sequences are SNHLY and FYNNEI. The CDR3 is 14 residues long. In nucleotides, the CDR3 is TGTGCCAGCAGTGAAGGTCAGGGCTACACTGAAGCTTTCTTT. It is translated as CASSEGQGYTEAFF.

The rearrangement joins TRBV7-2 to TRBJ2-3; 11 nucleotides agree with TRBD2. The CDR3 is 17 amino acids. CDR1 and CDR2 from the germline V gene are SGHTA and FQGNSA. Trimming removed 5 bases from V and 3 bases from J; junction bases left unmatched: 10. The CDR3 DNA sequence: TGTGCCAGCAGCCTCGGTAGCGGGGGGGCCGTGACAGATACGCAGTATTTT. It encodes CASSLGSGGAVTDTQYF.

The CDR3 here is CASSSGLTIRQETQYF. CDR3 nucleotides: TGCGCCAGCAGCTCAGGACTGACGATCAGGCAAGAGACCCAGTACTTC. This chain uses TRBV5-1 with TRBJ2-5, with TRBD2 as a possible D gene (5 bases). Between the trimmed V and J ends, which lost 3 bases and 2 bases, there was a span of 17 bases. From germline, CDR1 is SGHRS and CDR2 YFSETQ. The CDR3 spans 16 residues.

The chain is built from TRBV6-5 and TRBJ1-5; TRBD1 aligns across 8 bases. Per the germline V gene, CDR1 is MNHEY and CDR2 is SVGAGI. Germline trimming cut 6 bases from V and 1 base from J; bases unmatched to any gene: 5. The CDR3 totals 15 residues. The CDR3 sequence is CASRLQGESNQPQHF. The CDR3 nucleotides read TGTGCCAGCAGACTACAGGGGGAAAGCAATCAGCCCCAGCATTTT.

The DNA for the CDR3 is TGTGCCAGCAGCTTAAAAGCCATGAACACTGAAGCTTTCTTT. Translation gives CASSLKAMNTEAFF. The chain carries TRBV5-5 and TRBJ1-1, with D uncertain. Germline CDR1 SGHKS, CDR2 YYEKEE (reference sequence). Trimming shortened V by 2 bases and J by 0 bases, and 8 bases separated the two germline ends. The CDR3 is 14 amino acids.

This clone showed up just once. The J gene is TRBJ2-2, the V gene TRBV24-1; 10 bases are shared with TRBD2. The CDR3 is made up of 16 amino acids. The V gene end was trimmed by 4 bases and the J gene end by 3 bases; junction bases not matched to a gene: 4. The germline V gene has CDR1 KGHDR and CDR2 SFDVKD. The CDR3 DNA is TGTGCCACCAGTGACGGGCTAGCGGGGGACACCGGGGAGCTGTTTTTT. Translating gives CATSDGLAGDTGELFF.

The genes are TRBV30 and TRBJ2-1, with a possible D match to TRBD2 (6 bases). In germline, CDR1 is GTSNPN, CDR2 SVGIG (reference sequence). CDR3 length: 11 amino acids. V shed 5 bases and J shed 9 bases, with 11 bases lying between them. The CDR3, as DNA: TGTGCCTGGGCACGGGGGACTGAGCAGTTCTTC. It specifies CAWARGTEQFF.

The chain links TRBV7-2 to TRBJ1-5, with a weak D call TRBD1 (6 bases). Germline CDR1 is SGHTA and CDR2 is FQGNSA. V shed 5 bases and J shed 2 bases, with 16 bases lying between them. The CDR3 is 16 amino acids. CDR3 region: CASSPLRGSGNQPQHF. As DNA, the CDR3 is TGTGCCAGCAGCCCCCTCAGGGGCAGTGGCAATCAGCCCCAGCATTTT.

The chain has TRBV6-1 and TRBJ1-2, with a possible D match to TRBD1 (6 bases). Germline values: CDR1 MNHNS, CDR2 SASEGT. The CDR3 is made up of 14 amino acids. Trimming cost V 3 bases and J 6 bases, with 14 bases left between them. The DNA of the CDR3 is TGTGCCAGCAGTGAGAGGCAGGGGTTGAATGGCTACACCTTC. It codes for CASSERQGLNGYTF.

V and J are TRBV9 and TRBJ1-1; D unclear. Trimming took 4 bases from V and 4 from J, leaving 17 bases between them. Germline V gene data show CDR1 as SGDLS and CDR2 as YYNGEE. This CDR3 contains 15 residues. CDR3 loop: CASSPQLYTITEAFF. CDR3 coding DNA: TGTGCCAGCAGCCCCCAGTTGTATACCATCACTGAAGCTTTCTTT. Using reference TRBV9 and TRBJ1-1 for the parts outside the CDR3, the full variable domain is DSGVTQTPKHLITATGQRVTLRCSPRSGDLSVYWYQQSLDQGLQFLIQYYNGEERAKGNILERFSAQQFPDLHSELNLSSLELGDSALYFCASSPQLYTITEAFFGQGTRLTVV.

The chain links TRBV11-2 to TRBJ2-1, with 8 positions matching TRBD2. The ends lost 6 bases at V and 10 bases at J; junction bases unmatched: 11. The CDR3 spans 14 residues. Germline-derived CDR1 and CDR2 are SGHAT and FQNNGV. The CDR3 sequence: CASRPTGGQGEQFF. In nucleotides, the CDR3 is TGTGCCAGCAGACCTACGGGGGGGCAAGGCGAGCAGTTCTTC. Full variable domain (missing parts from reference TRBV11-2 and TRBJ2-1): EAGVAQSPRYKIIEKRQSVAFWCNPISGHATLYWYQQILGQGPKLLIQFQNNGVVDDSQLPKDRFSAERLKGVDSTLKIQPAKLEDSAVYLCASRPTGGQGEQFFGPGTRLTVL.

The rearrangement uses TRBV11-2 and TRBJ1-4; 10 bases are a match to TRBD1. This CDR3 contains 15 residues. The ends lost 5 bases at V and 7 bases at J; junction bases unmatched: 7. CDR1 SGHAT and CDR2 FQNNGV come from the germline V gene. CDR3 sequence reads: CASSPRGTGAEKLFF. CDR3 nucleotides: TGTGCCAGCAGCCCAAGGGGGACAGGGGCTGAAAAACTGTTTTTT.

Regarding this clone: The same CDR3 arises from other DNA sequences in this sample as well. This chain uses TRBV5-5 with TRBJ1-4; the D gene is possibly TRBD1 (5 bases). The germline gives CDR1 SGHKS, CDR2 YYEKEE (reference sequence). The V and J ends lost 4 bases and 8 bases respectively, with 15 bases between them. CDR3 length: 14 residues. CDR3 sequence reads: CASSLGTAGEKLFF. In DNA form, the CDR3 reads TGTGCCAGCAGCCTCGGGACGGCGGGGGAAAAACTGTTTTTT.